The 4 T cell receptor beta chains given below trace back to one sample, sequenced in a study of blood T cell repertoires in COVID-19 (dated by TCRdb to 2020 to 2021). To prepare the library, the immunoSEQ multiplex PCR assay was applied. Held by TCRdb, this immuneACCESS table contains in-frame sequences only and omits some clones. Under half of the omission traces to an unresolved V gene where checked; the cause of the rest is unknown. In this sample the table shows about 220,000 clones, 83% of which occur a single time. The ten largest make up 4.8% of the sample. The specimen was PBMCs or T cells enriched from blood (not recorded which). All receptors come from a woman aged 45-60 years who had been exposed to COVID-19.

The V call is TRBV30, the J call TRBJ1-2, with D tentatively TRBD1 (5 bases). Trimming shortened V by 0 bases and J by 2 bases, and 13 bases separated the two germline ends. CDR1 and CDR2 from the germline V gene are GTSNPN and SVGIG (reference sequence). The CDR3 spans 15 residues. The CDR3 spells CAWSVRGRVNYGYTF. The CDR3 nucleotides read TGTGCCTGGAGTGTACGAGGCAGGGTAAACTATGGCTACACCTTC.

V usage is TRBV19 and J usage is TRBJ1-5; possibly TRBD1 for D (6 bases). The germline V gene encodes CDR1 LNHDA and CDR2 SQIVND (reference sequence). The CDR3 covers 13 residues. V was clipped by 6 bases and J by 3 bases, with 9 bases between them. CDR3 amino acids: CASRQGSNQPQHF. DNA for the CDR3: TGTGCCAGTAGACAGGGTTCCAATCAGCCCCAGCATTTT.

The chain uses TRBV5-1 and TRBJ2-3, with TRBD2 identical over 10 bases. V was clipped by 3 bases and J by 2 bases; unmatched bases: 3. CDR1 is SGHRS, CDR2 YFSETQ, per germline. This CDR3 comprises 15 residues. The CDR3 sequence is CASSWGTSDTDTQYF. Written as DNA, the CDR3 is TGCGCCAGCAGCTGGGGGACTAGCGACACAGATACGCAGTATTTT. Supplemented by reference TRBV5-1 and TRBJ2-3, the full variable domain reads KAGVTQTPRYLIKTRGQQVTLSCSPISGHRSVSWYQQTPGQGLQFLFEYFSETQRNKGNFPGRFSGRQFSNSRSEMNVSTLELGDSALYLCASSWGTSDTDTQYFGPGTRLTVL.

This chain links TRBV27 with TRBJ1-2; 8 bases are a match to TRBD1. There are 17 residues in the CDR3. V was clipped by 5 bases and J by 4 bases; unmatched bases: 15. In germline, CDR1 is MNHEY, CDR2 SMNVEV (reference sequence). Here the CDR3 DNA reads TGTGCCAGCAGTCTGACCCAGGGGGCGACGTCGCCCTATGGCTACACCTTC. This codes for CASSLTQGATSPYGYTF.